Below, 5 T cell receptor beta chains from the same sample are listed, as sequenced in a study of blood T cell repertoires in COVID-19. Data came from immunoSEQ multiplex PCR; TCRdb stores just in-frame clones and leaves some out. The sample yields 60,000 to 70,000 clones, 88% seen once. The sample consisted of peripheral blood. Receptor source: a woman in her fifties or sixties with acute or convalescent COVID-19.

The chain recombines TRBV6-5 with TRBJ1-5, with 7 bases aligning to TRBD1. Germline-derived CDR1 and CDR2 are MNHEY and SVGAGI. V lost 6 bases, J lost 3 bases, and 5 bases stayed unmatched. The CDR3 contains 14 residues. The CDR3 spells CASRGTVPNQPQHF. The DNA for the CDR3 is TGTGCCAGCAGGGGGACAGTCCCCAATCAGCCCCAGCATTTT.

This sequence joins TRBV7-9 and TRBJ2-5, with D possibly TRBD1 on 5 matching bases. The ends were cut back, 3 bases at V and 5 bases at J, with 10 bases in the middle. Per the germline V gene, CDR1 is SEHNR and CDR2 is FQNEAQ (reference sequence). There are 13 residues in the CDR3. The DNA of the CDR3 is TGTGCCAGCAGCTTTGCAGGGTTTGAGACCCAGTACTTC. Its protein product is CASSFAGFETQYF.

This sequence joins TRBV24-1 and TRBJ1-4; D uncertain. This CDR3 comprises 13 residues. V was clipped by 6 bases and J by 4 bases, with 8 bases between them. Germline V gene lookup returns CDR1 KGHDR and CDR2 SFDVKD. This CDR3 is CATSRGLNEKLFF. CDR3 in DNA: TGTGCCACCAGTCGGGGTCTTAATGAAAAACTGTTTTTT.

V gene TRBV9 combines with J gene TRBJ1-5; D unclear. Germline V gives CDR1 SGDLS, CDR2 YYNGEE. V was shortened by 0 bases and J by 0 bases, with 7 bases between the two germline ends. The CDR3 sequence is 15 residues long. CDR3 DNA sequence: TGTGCCAGCAGCGTAGGGGCAGATAGCAATCAGCCCCAGCATTTT. It yields the protein CASSVGADSNQPQHF.

The gene calls are TRBV19 and TRBJ1-5, with no clear D. This CDR3 has 16 amino acids. The V gene lost 2 bases and the J gene lost 4 bases, with 15 bases spanning the gap. Germline V CDR1 and CDR2: LNHDA, SQIVND (reference sequence). For the CDR3, the DNA is TGTGCCAGTAGTATATTTAGCGGAGGCAGAAATCAGCCCCAGCATTTT. Translated: CASSIFSGGRNQPQHF.